A selection of T cell receptor beta chains follows, all from one sample in a study of patients and donors after allogeneic stem cell transplantation. TCRdb reanalysed the RT-PCR reads using MiXCR and keeps one entry per CDR3 protein. The sample has roughly 140,000 distinct CDR3 sequences, roughly two fifths seen once. The sample taken for sequencing was blood, either unsorted or a sorted T cell fraction (not recorded which). The receptors stem from a human donor who was either an allogeneic HSCT recipient or a stem cell or donor lymphocyte infusion donor (not recorded which). It is not recorded whose cells these are; they may come from a transplant donor. CDR3s include the opening cysteine and the closing phenylalanine or tryptophan. A D gene is named only where the DNA matches it firmly. Size values are once, few and many counts, or a class for expanded clones, and some rows have none.

D gene	J gene	clone size	V gene	CDR3 DNA	CDR3 protein
.	TRBJ1-6	few	TRBV5-1	TGCGCCAGCAGCGGGGGGGATAGTTCACCCCTCCACTTT	CASSGGDSSPLHF
TRBD1	TRBJ2-1	few	TRBV5-1	TGCGCCAGCAGAAAGACAGGGGGCGGGAATGAGCAGTTCTTC	CASRKTGGGNEQFF
TRBD1	TRBJ1-5	.	TRBV6-1	TGTGCCAGCAGTGACAGGGGGCAGCCCCAGCATTTT	CASSDRGQPQHF
TRBD2	TRBJ2-1	.	TRBV24-1	TGTGCCACCAGTGAAACCGGACTAGCGGGGGTGGAGCAGTTCTTC	CATSETGLAGVEQFF
.	TRBJ1-1	.	TRBV21-1	TGTGCCAGCAGCAAAGTGGCCCCGGGTTTGAACACTGAAGCTTTCTTT	CASSKVAPGLNTEAFF
TRBD2	TRBJ2-2	.	TRBV5-1	TGCGCCAGCAGCCTCGGTGCGGCTAGCGGTAACACCGGGGAGCTGTTTTTT	CASSLGAASGNTGELFF
TRBD1	TRBJ1-2	.	TRBV28	TGTGCCACCGAGGACAGGGTGGATGGCTACACCTTC	CATEDRVDGYTF
TRBD1	TRBJ1-2	.	TRBV20-1	TGCAGTGCGTGGACAGGTCGGTCTGGCTACACCTTC	CSAWTGRSGYTF
.	TRBJ1-1	.	TRBV5-1	TGCGCCAGCAGCTTCGAGCACTATGCCACTGAAGCTTTCTTT	CASSFEHYATEAFF
TRBD1	TRBJ1-2	few	TRBV6-5	TGTGCCAGCAACCCGAGGACAGGGGTCTATGGCTACACCTTC	CASNPRTGVYGYTF
.	TRBJ2-1	.	TRBV12-3/TRBV12-4	TGTGCCAGCAGTTCGACCCGGGGGGCCTCCCAGTTCTTC	CASSSTRGASQFF
.	TRBJ1-1	.	TRBV3-1	TGTGCCAGCAGCCCTTTAGACCGGGACCAACACACTGAAGCTTTCTTT	CASSPLDRDQHTEAFF
.	TRBJ1-2	.	TRBV20-1	TGCAGTGCTAGAGATAGGCGGACAGTGCTTGGCTACACCTTC	CSARDRRTVLGYTF
.	TRBJ2-3	.	TRBV12-5	TGTGCTAGTGGTTTGGTCCCGGGGACACGAGGCCGTACGCAGTATTTT	CASGLVPGTRGRTQYF
TRBD1	TRBJ1-5	few	TRBV20-1	TGCAGTGCAGGGACCAGGGGGCAGGGCAATCAGCCCCAGCATTTT	CSAGTRGQGNQPQHF
.	TRBJ1-4	.	TRBV12-3/TRBV12-4	TGTGCCAGCAGTCTGAGGTTAACAGGAGGGGATGAAAAACTGTTTTTT	CASSLRLTGGDEKLFF